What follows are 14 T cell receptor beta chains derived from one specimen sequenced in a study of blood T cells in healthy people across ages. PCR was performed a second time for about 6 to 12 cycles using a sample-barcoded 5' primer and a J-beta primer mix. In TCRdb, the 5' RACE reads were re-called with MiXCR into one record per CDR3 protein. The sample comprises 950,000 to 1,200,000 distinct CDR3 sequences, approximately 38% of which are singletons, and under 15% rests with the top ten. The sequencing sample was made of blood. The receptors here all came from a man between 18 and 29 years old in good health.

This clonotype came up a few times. CDR3 nucleotide sequence: TGTGCCAGCAGCTTATCGACAGGGTTTGATTCACCCCTCCACTTT. Protein sequence: CASSLSTGFDSPLHF. The J gene is TRBJ1-6, the V gene TRBV11-2; 7 bases line up with TRBD1. The CDR3 consists of 15 residues. Per germline, CDR1 SGHAT and CDR2 FQNNGV. V trimming: 2 bases; J trimming: 8 bases; junction bases outside the gene matches: 6.

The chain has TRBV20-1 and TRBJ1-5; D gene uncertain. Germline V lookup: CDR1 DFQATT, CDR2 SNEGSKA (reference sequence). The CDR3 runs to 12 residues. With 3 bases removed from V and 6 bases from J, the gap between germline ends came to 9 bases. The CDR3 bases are TGCAGTGCTAGCCCCAACAGTCAGCCCCAGCATTTT. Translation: CSASPNSQPQHF.

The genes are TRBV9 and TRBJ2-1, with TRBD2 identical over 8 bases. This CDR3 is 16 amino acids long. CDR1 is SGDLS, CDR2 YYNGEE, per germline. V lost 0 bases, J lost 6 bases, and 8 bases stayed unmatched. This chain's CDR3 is CASSVEIAGLGNEQFF. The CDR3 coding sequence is TGTGCCAGCAGCGTAGAGATAGCGGGGTTGGGCAATGAGCAGTTCTTC.

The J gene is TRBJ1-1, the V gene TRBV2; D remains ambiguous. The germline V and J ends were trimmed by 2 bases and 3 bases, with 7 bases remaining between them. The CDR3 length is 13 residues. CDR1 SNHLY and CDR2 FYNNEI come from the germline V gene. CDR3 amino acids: CASSEFIDTEAFF. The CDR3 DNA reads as TGTGCCAGCAGTGAATTTATAGACACTGAAGCTTTCTTT.

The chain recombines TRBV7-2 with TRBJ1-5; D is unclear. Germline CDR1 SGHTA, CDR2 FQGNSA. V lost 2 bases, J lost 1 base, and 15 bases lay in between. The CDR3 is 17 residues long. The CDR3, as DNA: TGTGCCAGCAGCTTATCAGCTCGGGTGGACAGCAATCAGCCCCAGCATTTT. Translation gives CASSLSARVDSNQPQHF.

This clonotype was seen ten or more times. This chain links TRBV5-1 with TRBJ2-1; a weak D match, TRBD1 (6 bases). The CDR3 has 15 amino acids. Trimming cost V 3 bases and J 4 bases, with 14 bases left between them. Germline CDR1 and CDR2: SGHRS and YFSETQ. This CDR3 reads CASSSDRPAYNEQFF. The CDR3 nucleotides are TGCGCCAGCAGCTCTGACAGGCCGGCGTACAATGAGCAGTTCTTC.

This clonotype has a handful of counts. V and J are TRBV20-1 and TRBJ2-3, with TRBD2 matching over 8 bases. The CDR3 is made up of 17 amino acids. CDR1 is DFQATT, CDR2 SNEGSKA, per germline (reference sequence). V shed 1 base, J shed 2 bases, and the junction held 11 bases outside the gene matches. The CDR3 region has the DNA TGCAGTGCTAGAGGAGCCAGGCGGGGGGCACCCACAGATACGCAGTATTTT. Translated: CSARGARRGAPTDTQYF.

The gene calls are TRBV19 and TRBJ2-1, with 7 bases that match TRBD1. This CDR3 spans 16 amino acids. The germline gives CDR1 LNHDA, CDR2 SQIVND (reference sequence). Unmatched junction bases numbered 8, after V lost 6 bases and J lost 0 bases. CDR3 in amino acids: CASRPTGVSSYNEQFF. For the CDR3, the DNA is TGTGCCAGTAGGCCAACAGGGGTGAGCTCCTACAATGAGCAGTTCTTC.

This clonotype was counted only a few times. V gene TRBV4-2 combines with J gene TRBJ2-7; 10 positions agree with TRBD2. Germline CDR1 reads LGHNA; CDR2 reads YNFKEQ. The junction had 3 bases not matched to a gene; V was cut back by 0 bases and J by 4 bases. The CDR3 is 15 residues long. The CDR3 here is CASSQEAGGDYEQYF. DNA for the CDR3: TGTGCCAGCAGCCAAGAAGCGGGGGGGGATTACGAGCAGTACTTC.

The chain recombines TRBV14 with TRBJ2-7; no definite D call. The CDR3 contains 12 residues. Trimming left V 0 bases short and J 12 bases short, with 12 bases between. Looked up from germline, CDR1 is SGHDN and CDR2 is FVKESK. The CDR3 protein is CASSQDGRRGYF. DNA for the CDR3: TGTGCCAGCAGCCAAGATGGGCGACGTGGGTACTTC.

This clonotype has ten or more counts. The CDR3 coding sequence is TGCGCCAGCAGCCAAGAGACTCCATACTACAATGAGCAGTTCTTC. It translates to CASSQETPYYNEQFF. The rearrangement joins TRBV4-3 to TRBJ2-1; D remains unclear. The CDR3 runs to 15 residues. V lost 0 bases to trimming and J lost 3 bases, with 9 bases between them. Germline V lookup: CDR1 LGHNA, CDR2 YSLEER.

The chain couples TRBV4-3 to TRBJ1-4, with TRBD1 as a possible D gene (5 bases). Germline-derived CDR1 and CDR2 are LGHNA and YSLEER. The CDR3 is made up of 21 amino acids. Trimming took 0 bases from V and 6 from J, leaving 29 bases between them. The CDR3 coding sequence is TGCGCCAGCAGCCAAGATTTGAGCGACCGCAACCTCGCCAGGGCTTATGAAAAACTGTTTTTT. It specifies CASSQDLSDRNLARAYEKLFF.

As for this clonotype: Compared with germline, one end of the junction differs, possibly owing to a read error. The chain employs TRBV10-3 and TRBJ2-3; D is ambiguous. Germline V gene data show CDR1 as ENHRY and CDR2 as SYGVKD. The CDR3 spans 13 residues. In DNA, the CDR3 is TGTACCATCCGAGACTCCTCACAAGATACGCAGTATTTT. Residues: CTIRDSSQDTQYF.

CDR3 sequence: CASSSYRVRETQYF. The DNA of the CDR3 is TGTGCCAGCAGTTCATACAGGGTGCGGGAGACCCAGTACTTC. The chain employs TRBV6-2 or TRBV6-3 and TRBJ2-7, with D perhaps TRBD1 (6 bases). The tail of the sequence fits TRBJ2-5 better, so the J call may be wrong. CDR3 size: 14 residues. Germline CDR1 MNHEY, CDR2 SVGEGT.